Presented here are 22 T cell receptor beta chains from one specimen sequenced in a study of shared clonotypes between healthy human individuals. Terminally differentiated effector memory CD45RA+ cells were excluded from the naive CD8 cells, which were CD45RO-negative and positively selected for CCR7. Repertoires were generated with immunoSEQ multiplex PCR, while TCRdb's copy carries only in-frame clones and drops some. The table lists 600,000 or so clones, roughly 95% of them singletons. The specimen was naive CD8+ T cells sorted from blood. The receptor set was obtained from a woman younger than 45 in good health.

This clone showed up just once. V is TRBV28 and J is TRBJ2-7; 10 nucleotides line up with TRBD2. Germline CDR1 reads MDHEN; CDR2 reads SYDVKM. CDR3 size: 15 residues. V lost 5 bases and J lost 2; bases outside the gene matches: 6. The CDR3 reads CASSTPSGSAYEQYF. The CDR3 nucleotides are TGTGCCAGCAGTACCCCTAGCGGGAGTGCCTACGAGCAGTACTTC.

The chain employs TRBV7-9 and TRBJ1-1, with TRBD1 as a possible D gene (6 bases). This CDR3 region has 15 residues. V lost 4 bases and J lost 1, with 13 bases in between. The germline gives CDR1 SEHNR, CDR2 FQNEAQ (reference sequence). In DNA form, the CDR3 reads TGTGCCAGCAGCTCCCCTCAGGGGCAGAACACTGAAGCTTTCTTT. Translated, it gives CASSSPQGQNTEAFF.

This chain connects TRBV7-6 to TRBJ2-7; TRBD2 is a possible D gene (5 bases). Per germline, CDR1 SGHVS and CDR2 FNYEAQ. This CDR3 has 13 amino acids. Trimming removed 5 bases at V and 6 bases at J, with 14 bases between. The CDR3 DNA follows: TGTGCCAGCAGCGCCCGGGAAAGCAGCGAGCAGTACTTC. It translates to CASSARESSEQYF.

DNA of the CDR3: TGTGCCAGCAGCCAATATTCGGGCAATGAGCAGTTCTTC. Its translation is CASSQYSGNEQFF. J is TRBJ2-1 and V is TRBV14; D not resolved. Looked up from germline, CDR1 is SGHDN and CDR2 is FVKESK. This CDR3 is 13 amino acids long. Trimming left V 2 bases short and J 6 bases short, with 8 bases between.

V usage is TRBV4-1 and J usage is TRBJ1-4; 9 bases line up with TRBD1. The germline V gene has CDR1 MGHRA and CDR2 YSYEKL. After removal of 3 bases from V and 8 bases from J, the junction contained 10 bases not matched to a gene. This CDR3 is 16 amino acids long. The CDR3 DNA reads TGCGCCAGCAGCCATGCTCCGGGACAGGGAGGAGAAAAACTGTTTTTT. Translation: CASSHAPGQGGEKLFF.

J is TRBJ2-5 and V is TRBV28, with TRBD1 matching over 10 bases. The CDR3 contains 13 residues. CDR1 is MDHEN, CDR2 SYDVKM, per germline. Trimming removed 3 bases from V and 7 bases from J; junction bases left unmatched: 2. The CDR3 spells CASSLGQGTTQYF. The CDR3 bases are TGTGCCAGCAGTTTGGGACAGGGGACGACCCAGTACTTC.

This chain uses TRBV5-5 with TRBJ1-2; D is ambiguous. The V gene's germline CDR1 is SGHKS and CDR2 YYEKEE (reference sequence). The CDR3 extends over 14 amino acids. V lost 1 base, J lost 1 base, and 8 bases lay in between. Here the CDR3 reads CASSLIRSNYGYTF. CDR3 in DNA: TGTGCCAGCAGCTTGATTAGGAGTAACTATGGCTACACCTTC.

This clone came up once. This chain joins TRBV27 and TRBJ2-3, with 10 bases aligning to TRBD2. The J segment lost 5 bases and the V segment lost 0 bases, leaving 5 bases of the junction unmatched. Germline CDR1 is MNHEY and CDR2 is SMNVEV (reference sequence). This CDR3 is 16 amino acids long. In DNA, the CDR3 is TGTGCCAGCAGTTTATCACTAGCGGGATCCCAAGATACGCAGTATTTT. As protein: CASSLSLAGSQDTQYF.

This chain connects TRBV11-2 to TRBJ2-1; no clear D gene. Germline assignment: CDR1 SGHAT and CDR2 FQNNGV. The V end was cut by 4 bases, the J end by 2 bases, with 9 bases between. This CDR3 is 14 amino acids long. CDR3 residues: CASSSSIPYNEQFF. CDR3 in DNA: TGTGCCAGCAGCTCATCGATTCCCTACAATGAGCAGTTCTTC.

The J gene is TRBJ2-1, the V gene TRBV4-2; 7 nucleotides agree with TRBD2. The CDR3 is 16 residues long. CDR1 is LGHNA and CDR2 is YNFKEQ in the germline V gene. V shed 0 bases, J shed 8 bases, and the junction held 10 bases outside the gene matches. The CDR3 sequence: CASSQEGGGRADEQFF. CDR3 DNA: TGTGCCAGCAGCCAAGAAGGTGGAGGGAGGGCCGATGAGCAGTTCTTC.

The chain is built from TRBV7-2 and TRBJ2-2; the D is unclear. Trimming shortened V by 5 bases and J by 0 bases, and 10 bases separated the two germline ends. This CDR3 comprises 15 residues. Per germline, CDR1 SGHTA and CDR2 FQGNSA. The CDR3 DNA follows: TGTGCCAGCAGCCCGGGCGTAACGAACACCGGGGAGCTGTTTTTT. Translated, it gives CASSPGVTNTGELFF.

The chain combines TRBV5-6 with TRBJ2-2; 11 nucleotides agree with TRBD2. Germline loops: CDR1 SGHDT, CDR2 YYEEEE. CDR3 length: 15 residues. V was clipped by 1 base and J by 6 bases; unmatched bases: 2. The CDR3 bases are TGTGCCAGCAGCTTGACTAGCGGGAGTGCCGGGGAGCTGTTTTTT. The encoded protein is CASSLTSGSAGELFF.

This chain joins TRBV15 and TRBJ2-1, with D perhaps TRBD1 (6 bases). V lost 3 bases, J lost 6 bases, and 12 bases lay in between. Germline CDR1 LNHNV, CDR2 YYDKDF (reference sequence). CDR3 length equals 14 residues. CDR3 residues: CATSSRTVSNEQFF. CDR3 nucleotide sequence: TGTGCCACCAGCAGTAGGACAGTCTCCAATGAGCAGTTCTTC.

J is TRBJ2-7 and V is TRBV2; D might be TRBD1 (5 bases). Trimming removed 7 bases from V and 2 bases from J, with 9 bases in between. Germline V lookup: CDR1 SNHLY, CDR2 FYNNEI. The CDR3 extends over 12 amino acids. Here the CDR3 reads CASKDRPYEQYF. In nucleotides, the CDR3 is TGTGCCAGCAAAGACAGACCCTACGAGCAGTACTTC.

This chain joins TRBV18 and TRBJ2-7; 9 bases match TRBD2. The CDR3 contains 15 residues. CDR1 and CDR2 from the germline V gene are KGHSH and LQKENI. Trimming at V came to 6 bases and at J to 4 bases, leaving 10 bases not matched to a gene. Here the CDR3 DNA reads TGTGCCAGCTCGTATATAGCGGGAGAGGGTTACGAGCAGTACTTC. The encoded protein is CASSYIAGEGYEQYF. Looking up the rest from reference TRBV18 and TRBJ2-7 gives the full variable domain: NAGVMQNPRHLVRRRGQEARLRCSPMKGHSHVYWYRQLPEEGLKFMVYLQKENIIDESGMPKERFSAEFPKEGPSILRIQQVVRGDSAAYFCASSYIAGEGYEQYFGPGTRLTVT.

The chain recombines TRBV25-1 with TRBJ1-1; D possibly corresponds to TRBD1 (6 bases). The V gene lost 3 bases and the J gene lost 4 bases, with 9 bases spanning the gap. The length of the CDR3 is 13 residues. Germline CDR1 and CDR2: MGHDK and SYGVNS. The CDR3 DNA sequence: TGTGCCAGCAGTGATTTGGGGGCCACTGAAGCTTTCTTT. It encodes CASSDLGATEAFF.

The chain employs TRBV7-8 and TRBJ2-5; TRBD1 agrees at 8 bases. Germline V CDR1 and CDR2: SGHVS, FQNEAQ. The CDR3 spans 16 residues. V shed 1 base, J shed 5 bases, and the junction held 9 bases outside the gene matches. CDR3 nucleotide sequence: TGTGCCAGCAGCTTAGAAGGTCAGGGGGCGGGGGAGACCCAGTACTTC. Translating it yields CASSLEGQGAGETQYF.

The genes are TRBV5-1 and TRBJ2-7; 11 nucleotides line up with TRBD2. V lost 2 bases and J lost 1; bases outside the gene matches: 2. This CDR3 comprises 15 residues. Germline V gene data show CDR1 as SGHRS and CDR2 as YFSETQ. The CDR3 here is CASSFGTSGSYEQYF. In nucleotides, the CDR3 is TGCGCCAGCAGCTTCGGGACTAGCGGTTCCTACGAGCAGTACTTC.

V and J are TRBV29-1 and TRBJ2-1; TRBD2 agrees at 8 bases. J gave up 9 bases and V 3 bases, and 10 bases lay outside the gene matches. CDR1 and CDR2 (germline): SQVTM, ANQGSEA. This CDR3 comprises 14 residues. The CDR3 loop reads CSVEASGSLSEQFF. The CDR3 DNA sequence: TGCAGCGTTGAGGCCAGCGGGAGCTTGAGTGAGCAGTTCTTC.

The gene calls are TRBV2 and TRBJ1-1; 11 bases match TRBD1. The CDR3 is made up of 18 amino acids. V shed 6 bases, J shed 8 bases, and the junction held 20 bases outside the gene matches. Germline assignment: CDR1 SNHLY and CDR2 FYNNEI. The CDR3 here is CASSVRTGGSAEIEEAFF. The CDR3 DNA sequence: TGTGCCAGCAGCGTACGGACAGGGGGCTCAGCTGAGATAGAAGAAGCTTTCTTT.

The chain recombines TRBV25-1 with TRBJ1-3; D is uncertain. Trimming stripped 0 bases from V and 0 bases from J, with 9 bases between. The germline gives CDR1 MGHDK, CDR2 SYGVNS. CDR3 length: 16 residues. The CDR3 bases are TGTGCCAGCAGTGAATACGAGTACCTCTCTGGAAACACCATATATTTT. Protein: CASSEYEYLSGNTIYF. Combining the CDR3 with reference TRBV25-1 and TRBJ1-3 gives the whole variable domain EADIYQTPRYLVIGTGKKITLECSQTMGHDKMYWYQQDPGMELHLIHYSYGVNSTEKGDLSSESTVSRIRTEHFPLTLESARPSHTSQYLCASSEYEYLSGNTIYFGEGSWLTVV.

This clone was seen only once. This chain uses TRBV2 with TRBJ1-2; D remains ambiguous. This CDR3 comprises 13 residues. V lost 7 bases and J 4 bases, leaving 13 bases between the germline ends. Germline V gene lookup returns CDR1 SNHLY and CDR2 FYNNEI. The CDR3 region has the DNA TGTGCCAGCACCGAAACAGTTTCCTATGGCTACACCTTC. Translation gives CASTETVSYGYTF.